The 2 T cell receptor beta chains below come from one sample, sequenced in a study of prognosis after radiotherapy for stage I lung cancer. The genomic DNA TCR beta CDR3 region underwent two rounds of multiplex PCR. Specific primers for each TRBV and TRBJ gene were what first-round PCR used. TCRdb itself ran the multiplex PCR reads through MiXCR, one entry per CDR3 protein. The sample contains around 14,000 distinct CDR3 sequences, about 32% of which appear only once. This specimen was PBMCs, taken before or after stereotactic body radiation therapy (not recorded which). The receptors were gathered from a donor of 50 years or more with non-small cell lung cancer.

This clonotype occurred many times. This chain joins TRBV20-1 and TRBJ1-5; D is undetermined. This CDR3 is 15 amino acids long. Trimming took off 1 base at V and 6 bases at J, with 16 bases between the two ends. The germline gives CDR1 DFQATT, CDR2 SNEGSKA (reference sequence). The CDR3 region has the DNA TGCAGTGCTAGAGGCCCTCCGGGCCCTGGTCAGCCCCAGCATTTT. Encoded protein: CSARGPPGPGQPQHF.

This clonotype showed up many times. The chain has TRBV5-6 and TRBJ2-7; 11 positions agree with TRBD2. With V trimmed by 4 bases and J by 6 bases, 6 bases remained unmatched. Germline-derived CDR1 and CDR2 are SGHDT and YYEEEE. This CDR3 is 14 amino acids long. In DNA form, the CDR3 reads TGTGCCAGCAGCGGTAGCGGGAGGGTTCCCGAGCAGTACTTC. Amino acids: CASSGSGRVPEQYF.